Below are 5 T cell receptor beta chains sequenced from a single sample in a study of CD8 T cells in ankylosing spondylitis (dated 2017 in TCRdb). The library came from 5' RACE. For sequencing, an Illumina HiSeq 2500 was employed. TCRdb's own reprocessing of the public reads used fastp at Q25 and MiXCR and kept productive beta chains. Here each entry gathers all rows of one CDR3 protein and keeps the most common genes and DNA. This sample gives 200,000 to 250,000 distinct CDR3 sequences in total; about 26% of them show up just once. About 6.9% of the sample belongs to the ten largest clones. The sequencing sample was made of blood, either unsorted or a sorted T cell fraction (not recorded which). The receptors here all came from a male donor with ankylosing spondylitis or in good health (not recorded which).

As for this clonotype: A read error may explain this, as a much larger clone is one base away. This chain connects TRBV4-1 to TRBJ2-2; weak D call: TRBD2 (6 bases). V was clipped by 4 bases and J by 4 bases, with 22 bases between them. The CDR3 runs to 18 residues. Looked up from germline, CDR1 is MGHRA and CDR2 is YSYEKL. CDR3 in DNA: TGCGCCAGCAGCCTAAAGTTAGGGACTCAGACGGGCACCGGGGAGCTGTTTTTT. Protein: CASSLKLGTQTGTGELFF.

This clonotype was counted at least ten times. V is TRBV5-1 and J is TRBJ1-6; 7 nucleotides agree with TRBD1. CDR3 length: 15 residues. V dropped 4 bases and J dropped 8; count of bases not matched to a gene: 9. Germline V CDR1 and CDR2: SGHRS, YFSETQ. CDR3 sequence reads: CASSGTGDVDSPLHF. CDR3 nucleotides: TGCGCCAGCAGCGGAACAGGGGATGTGGATTCACCCCTCCACTTT.

This clonotype has at least ten counts. The chain has TRBV20-1 and TRBJ2-4, with D unresolved. V was cut by 0 bases and J by 0 bases, with 15 bases left in between. From germline, CDR1 is DFQATT and CDR2 SNEGSKA (reference sequence). The CDR3 length is 17 residues. The CDR3 here is CSARDFSDNLAKNIQYF. CDR3 sequence (DNA): TGCAGTGCTAGAGATTTTTCTGACAATCTAGCCAAAAACATTCAGTACTTC.

The chain is built from TRBV5-5 and TRBJ2-7, with D tentatively TRBD1 (6 bases). Germline V gene data show CDR1 as SGHKS and CDR2 as YYEKEE (reference sequence). The V end was cut by 1 base, the J end by 5 bases, with 22 bases between. This CDR3 spans 17 amino acids. The CDR3 DNA sequence: TGTGCCAGCAGCTTGTTCCCATCACCGCAGGGGAGACACGAGCAGTACTTC. This sequence encodes CASSLFPSPQGRHEQYF.

The chain's CDR3 is CSASPKLAGEIDEQFF. The CDR3 DNA sequence: TGCAGTGCTAGCCCCAAATTAGCGGGAGAGATCGATGAGCAGTTCTTC. The V call is TRBV20-1, the J call TRBJ2-1; TRBD2 agrees at 9 bases. V was pared by 3 bases and J by 8 bases, with 14 bases of the junction left unmatched. The V gene's germline CDR1 is DFQATT and CDR2 SNEGSKA (reference sequence). The CDR3 spans 16 residues.